This T cell receptor beta chain is from a study of blood T cell repertoires in COVID-19. Study overall: The analysed material was cDNA or gDNA that came from T cells, B-cell-depleted T cells, or PBMCs.

This clone was observed once. The CDR3 runs 15 residues. Germline values: CDR1 SGHRS, CDR2 YFSETQ. V was cut by 6 bases and J by 6 bases, with 19 bases left in between. The method was immunoSEQ multiplex PCR; TCRdb's version includes in-frame clones alone and lacks a portion of them. Altogether about 210,000 clones are present, around nine tenths being singletons, with the ten largest covering around 1.6%. The chain links TRBV5-1 to TRBJ1-3; D is ambiguous. The sequence derives from a man younger than 35 with active or convalescent COVID-19. The sequencing input was peripheral blood. The CDR3 protein is CASTSDAGNLNTIYF. The CDR3 DNA follows: TGCGCCAGCACCTCGGACGCGGGGAATCTAAACACCATATATTTT.